This T cell receptor (beta chain) was observed in a study of blood T cells in healthy people across ages. About this clonotype: At one end, the junction sequence differs from germline, possibly due to a read error.

Combining a sample-barcoded 5' primer with a J-beta primer mix, a second PCR ran for roughly 7 to 11 cycles. Each sample provided no less than 3 million CDR3-containing paired-end reads. TCRdb recomputed calls from the 5' RACE reads with MiXCR, one row per CDR3 protein. The profile covers a few hundred thousand distinct CDR3 sequences, with about 27% appearing a single time and approximately 3.6% taken by the ten largest. This CDR3 contains 14 residues. Germline V gene data show CDR1 as DFQATT and CDR2 as SNEGSKA (reference sequence). These same data were also listed under a study on T cells of mothers and their children. That work states: Every mother produced more than 8.5 million TCR beta CDR3 reads, whereas every child provided 3 million to 3.5 million. Researchers report slightly higher, though non-significant, overlap in related mother-child pairs than in unrelated pairs.

The genes are TRBV20-1 and TRBJ2-7, with 7 nucleotides matching TRBD2. Sequenced sample: blood. This clonotype was obtained from a boy younger than 10 in good health. The CDR3 is CSAQRGDWSYEQYF. The CDR3 DNA reads as TGTAGTGCCCAACGGGGGGACTGGTCCTACGAGCAGTACTTC.